This is a list of T cell receptor beta chains from one sample in a study of regulatory T cells. TCRdb keeps only in-frame clones here, not all; method: immunoSEQ multiplex PCR. The profile covers under 35,000 clones, with about 93% appearing a single time and over 0.8% taken by the ten largest. The material sequenced was conventional CD4+ T cells sorted from blood. The receptors were gathered from a child younger than 10 with CD3G deficiency. CDR3s include the opening cysteine and the closing phenylalanine or tryptophan. D genes are given only for firm matches. Some rows mark clone size as missing; the rest say once, few, many or name a class of expanded clone.

v_call: TRBV28; j_call: TRBJ2-3; d_call: .; clone_size: .; cdr3_length: 14; cdr3_aa: CASSLGGSTDTQYF; cdr3_nt: TGTGCCAGCAGTTTAGGTGGGAGCACAGATACGCAGTATTTT
v_call: TRBV30; j_call: TRBJ2-1; d_call: .; clone_size: .; cdr3_length: 11; cdr3_aa: CAWSGGIGQFF; cdr3_nt: TGTGCCTGGAGTGGAGGGATTGGGCAGTTCTTC
v_call: TRBV28; j_call: TRBJ2-2; d_call: .; clone_size: .; cdr3_length: 19; cdr3_aa: CASSFSLAPGRWNTGELFF; cdr3_nt: TGTGCCAGCAGCTTCTCCCTGGCCCCGGGACGTTGGAACACCGGGGAGCTGTTTTTT
v_call: TRBV7-9; j_call: TRBJ1-2; d_call: TRBD1; clone_size: .; cdr3_length: 13; cdr3_aa: CASSLGQGRGYTF; cdr3_nt: TGTGCCAGCAGCTTAGGACAGGGAAGAGGCTACACCTTC
v_call: TRBV28; j_call: TRBJ2-7; d_call: .; clone_size: .; cdr3_length: 13; cdr3_aa: CASSRVRGYEQYF; cdr3_nt: TGTGCCAGCAGTCGAGTGAGAGGCTACGAGCAGTACTTC
v_call: TRBV6-1; j_call: TRBJ2-2; d_call: .; clone_size: .; cdr3_length: 15; cdr3_aa: CASTYSATNTGELFF; cdr3_nt: TGTGCCAGTACTTATAGCGCGACGAACACCGGGGAGCTGTTTTTT
v_call: TRBV28; j_call: TRBJ1-2; d_call: .; clone_size: once; cdr3_length: 14; cdr3_aa: CASSLAGQFYGYTF; cdr3_nt: TGTGCCAGCAGTTTGGCGGGGCAGTTCTATGGCTACACCTTC
v_call: TRBV13; j_call: TRBJ2-2; d_call: TRBD1; clone_size: .; cdr3_length: 16; cdr3_aa: CASSLRTGGSPGELFF; cdr3_nt: TGTGCCAGCAGCCTTCGGACAGGGGGGAGCCCCGGGGAGCTGTTTTTT
v_call: TRBV5-1; j_call: TRBJ1-1; d_call: .; clone_size: .; cdr3_length: 15; cdr3_aa: CASSTSGAGVTEAFF; cdr3_nt: TGCGCCAGCAGCACCTCGGGGGCGGGGGTCACTGAAGCTTTCTTT
v_call: TRBV7-2; j_call: TRBJ2-7; d_call: .; clone_size: few; cdr3_length: 15; cdr3_aa: CASSLSADPPYEQYF; cdr3_nt: TGTGCCAGCAGCTTATCGGCCGATCCCCCCTACGAGCAGTACTTC
v_call: TRBV5-1; j_call: TRBJ2-7; d_call: .; clone_size: .; cdr3_length: 14; cdr3_aa: CASSLGSGNYEQYF; cdr3_nt: TGCGCCAGCAGCTTGGGTTCGGGGAACTACGAGCAGTACTTC
v_call: TRBV18; j_call: TRBJ2-1; d_call: .; clone_size: .; cdr3_length: 14; cdr3_aa: CASSADRSHNEQFF; cdr3_nt: TGTGCCAGCTCAGCCGACAGGTCACACAATGAGCAGTTCTTC
v_call: TRBV28; j_call: TRBJ2-2; d_call: TRBD1; clone_size: .; cdr3_length: 16; cdr3_aa: CASSLGGQGGTGELFF; cdr3_nt: TGTGCCAGCAGTTTAGGGGGACAGGGAGGCACCGGGGAGCTGTTTTTT
v_call: TRBV6-1; j_call: TRBJ2-2; d_call: TRBD2; clone_size: .; cdr3_length: 14; cdr3_aa: CASSGSGGSGELFF; cdr3_nt: TGTGCCAGCAGTGGTAGCGGGGGGAGCGGGGAGCTGTTTTTT
v_call: TRBV7-8; j_call: TRBJ1-5; d_call: TRBD1; clone_size: few; cdr3_length: 14; cdr3_aa: CASSPTGNNQPQHF; cdr3_nt: TGTGCCAGCAGCCCGACAGGGAACAATCAGCCCCAGCATTTT
v_call: TRBV6-1; j_call: TRBJ1-2; d_call: .; clone_size: few; cdr3_length: 14; cdr3_aa: CASSPTHRTNGYTF; cdr3_nt: TGTGCCAGCAGTCCTACTCACCGGACAAATGGCTACACCTTC
v_call: TRBV28; j_call: TRBJ2-7; d_call: .; clone_size: .; cdr3_length: 15; cdr3_aa: CASSPDGLGSYEQYF; cdr3_nt: TGTGCCAGCAGTCCAGACGGGCTTGGATCCTACGAGCAGTACTTC
v_call: TRBV28; j_call: TRBJ2-7; d_call: TRBD1; clone_size: .; cdr3_length: 15; cdr3_aa: CASSSPGQGAYEQYF; cdr3_nt: TGTGCCAGCAGTTCCCCGGGACAGGGGGCTTACGAGCAGTACTTC
v_call: TRBV9; j_call: TRBJ1-3; d_call: .; clone_size: .; cdr3_length: 15; cdr3_aa: CASSVDSRSGNTIYF; cdr3_nt: TGTGCCAGCAGCGTCGACTCCCGCTCTGGAAACACCATATATTTT
v_call: TRBV6-1; j_call: TRBJ2-2; d_call: TRBD2; clone_size: once; cdr3_length: 15; cdr3_aa: CASTVAGRGTGELFF; cdr3_nt: TGTGCCAGCACGGTCGCAGGGAGGGGCACCGGGGAGCTGTTTTTT
v_call: TRBV7-9; j_call: TRBJ2-1; d_call: .; clone_size: .; cdr3_length: 16; cdr3_aa: CASSGRSLRGGNEQFF; cdr3_nt: TGTGCCAGCAGCGGACGTAGCTTGAGGGGCGGGAATGAGCAGTTCTTC
v_call: TRBV6-1; j_call: TRBJ1-5; d_call: .; clone_size: .; cdr3_length: 13; cdr3_aa: CASSAQTNQPQHF; cdr3_nt: TGTGCCAGCAGTGCCCAAACGAATCAGCCCCAGCATTTT
v_call: TRBV5-1; j_call: TRBJ2-1; d_call: TRBD2; clone_size: .; cdr3_length: 14; cdr3_aa: CASRPGLAYNEQFF; cdr3_nt: TGCGCCAGCCGACCGGGACTAGCCTACAATGAGCAGTTCTTC
v_call: TRBV28; j_call: TRBJ2-1; d_call: .; clone_size: .; cdr3_length: 13; cdr3_aa: CASSLTNNNEQFF; cdr3_nt: TGTGCCAGCAGTTTGACTAACAACAATGAGCAGTTCTTC
v_call: TRBV28; j_call: TRBJ1-2; d_call: .; clone_size: .; cdr3_length: 15; cdr3_aa: CASSSTASGAYGYTF; cdr3_nt: TGTGCCAGCAGTTCGACAGCCTCAGGGGCCTATGGCTACACCTTC
v_call: TRBV5-1; j_call: TRBJ1-2; d_call: TRBD1; clone_size: .; cdr3_length: 14; cdr3_aa: CASSSGTAQGGYTF; cdr3_nt: TGCGCCAGCAGCTCCGGGACAGCCCAGGGGGGCTACACCTTC
v_call: TRBV6-1; j_call: TRBJ2-2; d_call: TRBD2; clone_size: .; cdr3_length: 18; cdr3_aa: CASSEGFTSAKRGGELFF; cdr3_nt: TGTGCCAGCAGTGAAGGGTTTACTAGCGCGAAACGGGGCGGGGAGCTGTTTTTT
v_call: TRBV5-1; j_call: TRBJ2-2; d_call: .; clone_size: .; cdr3_length: 16; cdr3_aa: CASSVTLPSATGELFF; cdr3_nt: TGCGCCAGCAGCGTGACGCTTCCCTCTGCCACCGGGGAGCTGTTTTTT
v_call: TRBV28; j_call: TRBJ2-7; d_call: TRBD1; clone_size: .; cdr3_length: 13; cdr3_aa: CASSGTARYEQYF; cdr3_nt: TGTGCCAGCAGCGGGACAGCTAGGTACGAGCAGTACTTC
v_call: TRBV6-1; j_call: TRBJ2-5; d_call: TRBD2; clone_size: few; cdr3_length: 14; cdr3_aa: CASSSGTIMETQYF; cdr3_nt: TGTGCCAGCAGTTCCGGGACTATTATGGAGACCCAGTACTTC
v_call: TRBV6-5; j_call: TRBJ1-2; d_call: TRBD1; clone_size: .; cdr3_length: 14; cdr3_aa: CASSSTGGNYGYTF; cdr3_nt: TGTGCCAGCAGTTCAACAGGGGGCAACTATGGCTACACCTTC
v_call: TRBV28; j_call: TRBJ2-7; d_call: .; clone_size: .; cdr3_length: 15; cdr3_aa: CASSRGLHRSYEQYF; cdr3_nt: TGTGCCAGCAGCCGGGGACTTCACAGGTCCTACGAGCAGTACTTC
v_call: TRBV28; j_call: TRBJ1-4; d_call: .; clone_size: .; cdr3_length: 15; cdr3_aa: CASSLSNTESEKLFF; cdr3_nt: TGTGCCAGCAGTTTATCGAACACGGAGAGTGAAAAACTGTTTTTT
v_call: TRBV28; j_call: TRBJ2-6; d_call: .; clone_size: .; cdr3_length: 18; cdr3_aa: CASSSPGAANSGANVLTF; cdr3_nt: TGTGCCAGCAGTTCCCCAGGGGCGGCAAACTCTGGGGCCAACGTCCTGACTTTC
v_call: TRBV28; j_call: TRBJ2-7; d_call: TRBD2; clone_size: once; cdr3_length: 13; cdr3_aa: CATKDGGGYEQYF; cdr3_nt: TGTGCCACTAAGGATGGGGGGGGCTACGAGCAGTACTTC